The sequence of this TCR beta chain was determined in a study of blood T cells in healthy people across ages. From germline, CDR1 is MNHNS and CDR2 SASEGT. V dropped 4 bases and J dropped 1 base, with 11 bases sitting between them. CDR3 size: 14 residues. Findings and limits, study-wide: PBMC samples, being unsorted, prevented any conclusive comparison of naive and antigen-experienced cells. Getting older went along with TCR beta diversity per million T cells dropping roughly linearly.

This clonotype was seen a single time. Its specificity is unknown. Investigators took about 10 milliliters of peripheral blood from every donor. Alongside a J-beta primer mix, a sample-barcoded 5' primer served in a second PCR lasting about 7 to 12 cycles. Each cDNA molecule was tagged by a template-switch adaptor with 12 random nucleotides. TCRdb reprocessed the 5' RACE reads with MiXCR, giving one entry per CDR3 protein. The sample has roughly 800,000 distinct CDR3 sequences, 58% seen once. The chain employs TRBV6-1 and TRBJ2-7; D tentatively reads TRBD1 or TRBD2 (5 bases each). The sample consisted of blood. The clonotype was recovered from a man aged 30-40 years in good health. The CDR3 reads CASSGNRTSYEQYF. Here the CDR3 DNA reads TGTGCCAGCAGTGGGAACAGGACTTCCTACGAGCAGTACTTC.